Following are 21 T cell receptor beta chains from one sample sequenced in a study of blood T cell repertoires in COVID-19. Sequenced by immunoSEQ multiplex PCR; TCRdb stores in-frame clones only, minus some. The sample carries 100,000 to 150,000 clones, approximately 70% recorded once. Sample: peripheral blood. The origin of the receptors is a woman in her 70s with acute or convalescent COVID-19.

The V and J genes are TRBV5-1 and TRBJ1-2, with D possibly TRBD1 on 6 matching bases. The CDR3 contains 14 residues. Germline values: CDR1 SGHRS, CDR2 YFSETQ. Between the trimmed V and J ends, which lost 3 bases and 8 bases, there was a span of 17 bases. CDR3 DNA: TGCGCCAGCAGCTACACGACAGGCCTCCAAGGCTACACCTTC. Its translation is CASSYTTGLQGYTF. The whole variable domain, remainder taken from reference TRBV5-1 and TRBJ1-2, is KAGVTQTPRYLIKTRGQQVTLSCSPISGHRSVSWYQQTPGQGLQFLFEYFSETQRNKGNFPGRFSGRQFSNSRSEMNVSTLELGDSALYLCASSYTTGLQGYTFGSGTRLTVV.

This clone was observed a handful of times. The genes are TRBV11-2 and TRBJ2-7; D unclear. The germline CDR1 and CDR2 sequences are SGHAT and FQNNGV. The CDR3 contains 16 residues. Deletions cut 0 bases from V and 0 bases from J, with 12 bases between. CDR3 region: CASSLDLTTTSYEQYF. CDR3 DNA sequence: TGTGCCAGCAGCTTAGATTTGACAACCACCTCCTACGAGCAGTACTTC.

This clone occurred a few times. The genes are TRBV4-1 and TRBJ1-2, with D hard to call. The ends were cut back, 0 bases at V and 8 bases at J, with 16 bases in the middle. CDR3 length: 15 residues. Germline V gene data show CDR1 as MGHRA and CDR2 as YSYEKL. The CDR3 nucleotides are TGCGCCAGCAGCCAAGAATTTAGACGGGGAGGCGGCTACACCTTC. Residues: CASSQEFRRGGGYTF.

In DNA, the CDR3 is TGCGCCAGCAGCTTGGCCGGGGGGAGTCCGGGCTCCTACGAGCAGTACTTC. Residues: CASSLAGGSPGSYEQYF. The chain employs TRBV5-1 and TRBJ2-7, with 7 bases lining up with TRBD2. Per the germline V gene, CDR1 is SGHRS and CDR2 is YFSETQ. The CDR3 extends over 17 amino acids. Germline trimming cut 0 bases from V and 0 bases from J; bases unmatched to any gene: 9.

This clone was detected only once. The chain couples TRBV27 to TRBJ1-6; the D gene is possibly TRBD1 (6 bases). The germline V and J ends were trimmed by 7 bases and 8 bases, with 18 bases remaining between them. Germline V gene sequence: CDR1 MNHEY, CDR2 SMNVEV (reference sequence). This CDR3 has 15 amino acids. Here the CDR3 reads CASTSLGGGDSPLHF. DNA of the CDR3: TGTGCCAGCACTTCCTTAGGGGGGGGTGATTCACCCCTCCACTTT.

J is TRBJ1-1 and V is TRBV10-3, with unresolved D. This CDR3 is 12 amino acids long. Between the trimmed V and J ends, which lost 0 bases and 6 bases, there was a span of 5 bases. CDR1 and CDR2 from the germline V gene are ENHRY and SYGVKD. The CDR3 nucleotides read TGTGCCATCAGTGAGTCGGGCGCTGAAGCTTTCTTT. It specifies CAISESGAEAFF.

This chain links TRBV28 with TRBJ1-2; 8 bases match TRBD1. V shed 7 bases, J shed 2 bases, and the junction held 6 bases outside the gene matches. Germline lookup yields CDR1 MDHEN and CDR2 SYDVKM. The CDR3 is 14 amino acids. The CDR3 loop reads CASIRGQDNYGYTF. CDR3 in DNA: TGTGCCAGCATTCGGGGACAGGACAACTATGGCTACACCTTC.

The V gene is TRBV19, the J gene TRBJ1-4, with D possibly matching TRBD1 (6 bases). Trimming removed 7 bases at V and 3 bases at J, with 18 bases between. CDR1 and CDR2 (germline): LNHDA, SQIVND (reference sequence). The CDR3 is 16 residues long. The chain's CDR3 is CASTSPGGPANEKLFF. The DNA for the CDR3 is TGTGCCAGTACCTCCCCCGGGGGGCCTGCTAATGAAAAACTGTTTTTT.

This chain uses TRBV23-1 with TRBJ1-1; 7 nucleotides agree with TRBD1. TRBV23-1 is annotated as an ORF whose role is uncertain. This CDR3 is built from 12 residues. The trim removed 6 bases at V and 5 bases at J, leaving 3 bases unmatched. CDR3 in amino acids: CASRLQGTEAFF. CDR3 sequence (DNA): TGCGCCAGCAGGCTACAGGGGACTGAAGCTTTCTTT.

CDR3: CASRRAAYTDTQYF. DNA of the CDR3: TGTGCCAGTAGGAGAGCGGCTTACACAGATACGCAGTATTTT. J is TRBJ2-3 and V is TRBV19, with a weak D call TRBD2 (5 bases). Germline V gene lookup returns CDR1 LNHDA and CDR2 SQIVND (reference sequence). The CDR3 is 14 residues long. Trimming shortened V by 6 bases and J by 2 bases, and 12 bases separated the two germline ends.

The chain uses TRBV19 and TRBJ1-2; D might be TRBD1 (6 bases). Germline-derived CDR1 and CDR2 are LNHDA and SQIVND (reference sequence). Trimming pared 6 bases from V and 5 bases from J, leaving 13 bases between. The CDR3 extends over 13 amino acids. The chain's CDR3 is CASRSDRRYGYTF. DNA for the CDR3: TGTGCCAGTAGGAGCGACAGGCGGTATGGCTACACCTTC.

The chain has TRBV28 and TRBJ1-2; D not certain. Trimming took 7 bases from V and 4 from J, leaving 19 bases between them. The CDR3 runs to 15 residues. Germline CDR1 and CDR2: MDHEN and SYDVKM. In DNA form, the CDR3 reads TGTGCCAGCACTGCGGCCGGCCGGAGAGTCTATGGCTACACCTTC. The encoded protein is CASTAAGRRVYGYTF.

The chain carries TRBV19 and TRBJ1-2, with a tentative D call TRBD1 (5 bases). The CDR3 loop spans 10 amino acids. The germline CDR1 and CDR2 sequences are LNHDA and SQIVND (reference sequence). With 9 bases removed from V and 3 bases from J, the gap between germline ends came to 5 bases. CDR3 nucleotide sequence: TGTGCCAGCAGGGACTATGGCTACACCTTC. This translates into CASRDYGYTF. Based on the CDR3 plus reference TRBV19 and TRBJ1-2, the full variable domain is DGGITQSPKYLFRKEGQNVTLSCEQNLNHDAMYWYRQDPGQGLRLIYYSQIVNDFQKGDIAEGYSVSREKKESFPLTVTSAQKNPTAFYLCASRDYGYTFGSGTRLTVV.

The gene calls are TRBV15 and TRBJ2-4; 8 nucleotides agree with TRBD2. This CDR3 region has 15 residues. V shed 8 bases and J 3 bases; nucleotides not matched to a gene: 9. Germline CDR1 and CDR2: LNHNV and YYDKDF (reference sequence). This CDR3 reads CATSLAGRGKNIQYF. CDR3 bases: TGTGCCACCTCTTTAGCGGGAAGGGGCAAAAACATTCAGTACTTC.

As regards this clone: This likely came from a read error, as a far larger clone is one base away. The chain joins TRBV12-3 or TRBV12-4 to TRBJ2-5; unclear D gene. The CDR3 runs to 11 residues. The germline V and J ends were trimmed by 5 bases and 4 bases, with 5 bases remaining between them. The CDR3 DNA reads TGTGCCAGCAGTGTCGGAGAGACCCAGTACTTC. This gives the protein CASSVGETQYF.

The chain combines TRBV7-2 with TRBJ2-7; TRBD2 might be the D (6 bases). This CDR3 has 16 amino acids. Germline V lookup: CDR1 SGHTA, CDR2 FQGNSA. Trimming took off 0 bases at V and 0 bases at J, with 12 bases between the two ends. The CDR3 DNA follows: TGTGCCAGCAGCTTAGCGCGGGGCCGTAACTCCTACGAGCAGTACTTC. This sequence encodes CASSLARGRNSYEQYF. Full variable domain (outside the CDR3, taken from reference TRBV7-2 and TRBJ2-7): GAGVSQSPSNKVTEKGKDVELRCDPISGHTALYWYRQSLGQGLEFLIYFQGNSAPDKSGLPSDRFSAERTGGSVSTLTIQRTQQEDSAVYLCASSLARGRNSYEQYFGPGTRLTVT.

The rearrangement links TRBV7-2 to TRBJ2-2, with 9 bases aligning to TRBD2. Germline V gene sequence: CDR1 SGHTA, CDR2 FQGNSA. The ends lost 5 bases at V and 7 bases at J; junction bases unmatched: 20. This CDR3 is 19 amino acids long. CDR3 DNA: TGTGCCAGCAGCCTTTGGCTCGCCGGCGGCGGGGGGGTTGACGGGGAGCTGTTTTTT. This sequence encodes CASSLWLAGGGGVDGELFF.

A note on this clone: The sample has other DNA sequences that encode this CDR3 too. V and J are TRBV19 and TRBJ1-2; D is ambiguous. The CDR3 consists of 14 residues. CDR1 is LNHDA and CDR2 is SQIVND in the germline V gene (reference sequence). V was trimmed by 1 base and J by 0 bases, leaving 6 bases between them. The CDR3 bases are TGTGCCAGTAGTATAGCAGGATCTAACTATGGCTACACCTTC. It codes for CASSIAGSNYGYTF.

This clone is a singleton in its sample. The rearrangement links TRBV10-2 to TRBJ1-2; no reliable D call. V lost 4 bases and J lost 4, with 10 bases in between. In germline, CDR1 is WSHSY, CDR2 SAAADI. The CDR3 is 13 amino acids. CDR3 residues: CASSGQSSYGYTF. CDR3 nucleotides: TGCGCCAGCAGTGGGCAGTCTTCCTATGGCTACACCTTC.

This clone was counted ten times or more. V is TRBV4-3 and J is TRBJ2-7, with TRBD1 identical over 12 bases. Germline V lookup: CDR1 LGHNA, CDR2 YSLEER. The CDR3 is made up of 15 amino acids. With V trimmed by 2 bases and J by 5 bases, 4 bases remained unmatched. The CDR3 sequence: CASSQSGTGGHEQYF. The CDR3 DNA reads as TGCGCCAGCAGCCAATCAGGGACAGGGGGCCACGAGCAGTACTTC.

CDR3 nucleotides: TGTGCCAGCAGCTTAGATCCCAGCTGGACTTCTAGTGGCTACACCTTC. It encodes CASSLDPSWTSSGYTF. The chain recombines TRBV11-2 with TRBJ1-2; the D is unclear. This CDR3 has 16 residues. Looked up from germline, CDR1 is SGHAT and CDR2 is FQNNGV. V gave up 0 bases and J gave up 7 bases, with 18 bases separating them.